The rows below give T cell receptor beta chains drawn from one sample of a study of blood T cells in healthy people across ages. TCRdb analysed the 5' RACE reads with MiXCR anew, one entry per CDR3 protein. The repertoire has 650,000 to 700,000 distinct CDR3 sequences, 52% of them found once; the top ten carry roughly 13%. Sequencing input: blood. The source is a woman older than 75 in good health. CDR3s include the opening cysteine and the closing phenylalanine or tryptophan. A D gene is named only where the DNA matches it firmly. Clone size, where shown, is once, few, many, or a class for clones that have expanded.

V gene	clone size	D gene	J gene	CDR3 DNA	CDR3 protein
TRBV27	many	-	TRBJ2-1	TGTGCCAGCAGTTTGATGGGAGTCTACAATGAGCAGTTCTTC	CASSLMGVYNEQFF
TRBV5-1	few	-	TRBJ1-4	TGCGCCAGCAGCTTGGGAGACAGCCTGATTGAAAAACTGTTTTTT	CASSLGDSLIEKLFF
TRBV5-1	-	-	TRBJ2-1	TGCGCCAGCAGCCCCGAACCCAGGGGATCCTACAATGAGCAGTTCTTC	CASSPEPRGSYNEQFF
TRBV12-3/TRBV12-4	-	TRBD1	TRBJ1-5	TGTGCCAGCAGCTCGGGACAGTATGGGCCCCAGCATTTT	CASSSGQYGPQHF
TRBV7-3	few	-	TRBJ1-1	TGTGCCAGCAGCGTACAGGGTTACACTGAAGCTTTCTTT	CASSVQGYTEAFF
TRBV20-1	many	-	TRBJ2-1	TGCAGTGCTCTAAGGGCTGAGGGCTACAATGAGCAGTTCTTC	CSALRAEGYNEQFF
TRBV3-1	few	TRBD1	TRBJ2-7	TGTGCCAGCGGCTGGACAGGGAACGAGCAGTACTTC	CASGWTGNEQYF
TRBV6-5	few	-	TRBJ1-5	TGTGCCAGCAGCGTAATTAGCAATCAGCCCCAGCATTTT	CASSVISNQPQHF
TRBV5-1	many	TRBD1	TRBJ1-5	TGCGCCAGCAGCCTAGGGACAGGGCTCAATCAGCCCCAGCATTTT	CASSLGTGLNQPQHF
TRBV7-2	-	-	TRBJ2-2	TGTGCCAGCAGCTTCGGGGGCCCCGGGGAGCTGTTTTTT	CASSFGGPGELFF
TRBV7-9	few	-	TRBJ2-1	TGTGCCAGCAACTCCGTGGGGACGTCCTACAATGAGCAGTTCTTC	CASNSVGTSYNEQFF
TRBV12-3/TRBV12-4	-	TRBD2	TRBJ2-7	TGTGCCAGCAGATTTTCTAGCGGGAGCTACGAGCAGTACTTC	CASRFSSGSYEQYF
TRBV2	-	-	TRBJ1-5	TGTGCCAGCAGTGAGATGGGGGAGGAACAGCCCCAGCATTTT	CASSEMGEEQPQHF
TRBV12-3/TRBV12-4	-	-	TRBJ2-7	TGTGCCAGCAGTGTAGGGCCCTACAATGAGCAGTACTTC	CASSVGPYNEQYF